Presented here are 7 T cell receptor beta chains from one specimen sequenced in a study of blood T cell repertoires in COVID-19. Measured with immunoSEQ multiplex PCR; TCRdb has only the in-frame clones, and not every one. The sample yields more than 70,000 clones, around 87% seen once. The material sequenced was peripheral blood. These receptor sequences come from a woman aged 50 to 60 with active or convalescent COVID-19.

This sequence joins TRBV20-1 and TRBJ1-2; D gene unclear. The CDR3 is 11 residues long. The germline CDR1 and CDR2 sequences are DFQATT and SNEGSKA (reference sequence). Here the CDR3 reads CSARRGDGYTF. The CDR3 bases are TGCAGCGCTCGTCGGGGAGATGGCTACACCTTC.

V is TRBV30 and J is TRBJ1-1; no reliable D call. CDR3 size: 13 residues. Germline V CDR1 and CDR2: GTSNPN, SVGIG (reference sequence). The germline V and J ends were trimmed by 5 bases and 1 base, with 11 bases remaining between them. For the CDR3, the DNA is TGTGCCTGGCGTATTAACAGGAACACTGAAGCTTTCTTT. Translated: CAWRINRNTEAFF.

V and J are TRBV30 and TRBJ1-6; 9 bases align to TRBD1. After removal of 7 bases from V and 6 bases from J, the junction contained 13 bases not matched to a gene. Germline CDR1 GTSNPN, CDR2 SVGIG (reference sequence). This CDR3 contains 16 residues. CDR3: CASEGGTGTFNSPLHF. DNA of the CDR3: TGTGCCTCCGAGGGTGGGACAGGGACCTTTAATTCACCCCTCCACTTT.

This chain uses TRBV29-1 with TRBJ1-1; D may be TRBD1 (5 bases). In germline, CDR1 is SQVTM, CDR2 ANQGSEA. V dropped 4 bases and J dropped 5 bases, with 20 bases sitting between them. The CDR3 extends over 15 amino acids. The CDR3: CSVGQGGSFSTEAFF. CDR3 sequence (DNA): TGCAGCGTTGGTCAGGGAGGTTCGTTTTCGACTGAAGCTTTCTTT.

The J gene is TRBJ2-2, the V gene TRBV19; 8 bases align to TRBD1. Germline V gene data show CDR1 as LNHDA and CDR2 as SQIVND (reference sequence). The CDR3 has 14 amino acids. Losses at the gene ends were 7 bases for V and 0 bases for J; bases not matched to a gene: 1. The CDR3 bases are TGTGCCAGTAAGGACAGGGCGAACACCGGGGAGCTGTTTTTT. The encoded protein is CASKDRANTGELFF.

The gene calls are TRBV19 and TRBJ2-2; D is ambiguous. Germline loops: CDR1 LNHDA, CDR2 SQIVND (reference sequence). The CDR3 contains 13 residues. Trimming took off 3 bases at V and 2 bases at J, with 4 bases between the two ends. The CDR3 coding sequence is TGTGCCAGTAGTATCCAAAACACCGGGGAGCTGTTTTTT. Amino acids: CASSIQNTGELFF.

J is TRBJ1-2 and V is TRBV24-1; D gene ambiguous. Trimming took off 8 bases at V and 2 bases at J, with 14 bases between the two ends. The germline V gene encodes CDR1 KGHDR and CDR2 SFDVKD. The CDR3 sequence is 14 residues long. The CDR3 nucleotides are TGTGCCACCACCTCTTGGTTAGTCAACTATGGCTACACCTTC. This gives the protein CATTSWLVNYGYTF.